These T cell receptor beta chains were read from a single sample in a study of blood T cells in healthy people across ages. TCRdb independently ran MiXCR on the 5' RACE reads; one entry per CDR3 protein. The sample lists hundreds of thousands of distinct CDR3 sequences; 40% to 50% were seen once. Sequenced sample: blood. These receptor sequences come from a man in his sixties in good health. Each CDR3 is given with its conserved first and last residue. D genes are given only for firm matches. Only some rows state a clone size, as once, few, many or a class for expanded clones.

j_gene: TRBJ2-1
d_gene: TRBD2
abundance: -
v_gene: TRBV6-2/TRBV6-3
CDR3aa: CASSARGEIEQFF
CDR3nt: TGTGCCAGCAGCGCACGGGGGGAAATCGAGCAGTTCTTC

j_gene: TRBJ1-5
d_gene: -
abundance: -
v_gene: TRBV20-1
CDR3aa: CSARGHYSNQPQHF
CDR3nt: TGCAGTGCTAGGGGTCATTATAGCAATCAGCCCCAGCATTTT

j_gene: TRBJ1-1
d_gene: -
abundance: few
v_gene: TRBV29-1
CDR3aa: CSVGTAGQAFF
CDR3nt: TGCAGCGTCGGGACCGCCGGACAAGCTTTCTTT

j_gene: TRBJ2-1
d_gene: -
abundance: -
v_gene: TRBV4-3
CDR3aa: CASSQEPRISYNEQFF
CDR3nt: TGCGCCAGCAGCCAAGAACCCCGCATCTCCTACAATGAGCAGTTCTTC

j_gene: TRBJ2-6
d_gene: -
abundance: -
v_gene: TRBV28
CDR3aa: CASSRNRGLGTGANVLTF
CDR3nt: TGTGCCAGCAGCAGAAACCGGGGGCTTGGGACTGGGGCCAACGTCCTGACTTTC

j_gene: TRBJ2-5
d_gene: -
abundance: many
v_gene: TRBV3-1
CDR3aa: CASSFTGMRHETQYF
CDR3nt: TGTGCCAGCAGTTTCACAGGGATGAGGCACGAGACCCAGTACTTC

j_gene: TRBJ2-5
d_gene: -
abundance: -
v_gene: TRBV7-9
CDR3aa: CASSLQGGLQETQYF
CDR3nt: TGTGCCAGCAGCTTACAGGGGGGGTTACAAGAGACCCAGTACTTC

j_gene: TRBJ2-7
d_gene: -
abundance: -
v_gene: TRBV18
CDR3aa: CASSPGLSSEQYF
CDR3nt: TGTGCCAGCTCACCGGGACTTTCCAGCGAGCAGTACTTC

j_gene: TRBJ2-1
d_gene: TRBD2
abundance: once
v_gene: TRBV5-1
CDR3aa: CASSGSGGLETQFF
CDR3nt: TGCGCCAGCAGCGGAAGCGGGGGCCTGGAGACCCAGTTCTTC

j_gene: TRBJ2-4
d_gene: TRBD1
abundance: -
v_gene: TRBV5-6
CDR3aa: CASSFERTGGPKNIQYF
CDR3nt: TGTGCCAGCAGCTTCGAGAGGACAGGGGGCCCCAAAAACATTCAGTACTTC

j_gene: TRBJ2-5
d_gene: -
abundance: many
v_gene: TRBV11-2
CDR3aa: CASSSTGTKEGTQYF
CDR3nt: TGTGCCAGCAGCTCTACAGGAACAAAAGAAGGGACCCAGTACTTC

j_gene: TRBJ2-7
d_gene: -
abundance: -
v_gene: TRBV29-1
CDR3aa: CSVEDLSYEQYF
CDR3nt: TGCAGCGTCGAGGACCTTAGCTACGAGCAGTACTTC

j_gene: TRBJ2-3
d_gene: -
abundance: -
v_gene: TRBV7-2
CDR3aa: CASSVGTQTDTQYF
CDR3nt: TGTGCCAGCAGCGTTGGGACTCAGACAGATACGCAGTATTTT

j_gene: TRBJ2-5
d_gene: TRBD1
abundance: -
v_gene: TRBV28
CDR3aa: CASSLWGLRDRGPQETQYF
CDR3nt: TGTGCCAGCAGTTTGTGGGGACTCCGGGACAGGGGGCCCCAAGAGACCCAGTACTTC

j_gene: TRBJ1-2
d_gene: -
abundance: -
v_gene: TRBV6-2/TRBV6-3
CDR3aa: CASSSTVTYGYTF
CDR3nt: TGTGCCAGCAGCTCGACCGTGACCTATGGCTACACCTTC

j_gene: TRBJ2-5
d_gene: -
abundance: few
v_gene: TRBV7-2
CDR3aa: CASSLSFSAKETQYF
CDR3nt: TGTGCCAGCAGCTTAAGCTTTTCCGCAAAAGAGACCCAGTACTTC

j_gene: TRBJ1-5
d_gene: -
abundance: few
v_gene: TRBV14
CDR3aa: CASSQDGGQPQHF
CDR3nt: TGTGCCAGCAGCCAAGATGGAGGGCAGCCCCAGCATTTT

j_gene: TRBJ2-3
d_gene: TRBD2
abundance: -
v_gene: TRBV5-4
CDR3aa: CASSLARAGADTQYF
CDR3nt: TGTGCCAGCAGCTTGGCGCGAGCGGGGGCAGATACGCAGTATTTT

j_gene: TRBJ1-4
d_gene: TRBD1
abundance: -
v_gene: TRBV2
CDR3aa: CASSVMGQGWSEKLFF
CDR3nt: TGTGCCAGCAGTGTTATGGGACAGGGGTGGAGTGAAAAACTGTTTTTT

j_gene: TRBJ2-1
d_gene: -
abundance: few
v_gene: TRBV6-5
CDR3aa: CASSYSGGRPHNEQFF
CDR3nt: TGTGCCAGCAGTTACTCGGGCGGGCGGCCACACAATGAGCAGTTCTTC

j_gene: TRBJ2-1
d_gene: TRBD2
abundance: -
v_gene: TRBV27
CDR3aa: CASSLRGGVNEQFF
CDR3nt: TGTGCCAGCAGTTTACGCGGGGGGGTCAATGAGCAGTTCTTC

j_gene: TRBJ2-7
d_gene: -
abundance: few
v_gene: TRBV12-3/TRBV12-4
CDR3aa: CARPYEQYF
CDR3nt: TGTGCCAGACCCTACGAGCAGTACTTC

j_gene: TRBJ2-1
d_gene: TRBD2
abundance: few
v_gene: TRBV10-3
CDR3aa: CAIRSSGSSYNEQFF
CDR3nt: TGTGCCATCAGGAGTAGCGGGAGCTCCTACAATGAGCAGTTCTTC

j_gene: TRBJ2-7
d_gene: TRBD2
abundance: -
v_gene: TRBV4-3
CDR3aa: CASSQLAGGIEQYF
CDR3nt: TGCGCCAGCAGCCAACTGGCGGGGGGTATCGAGCAGTACTTC

j_gene: TRBJ1-2
d_gene: -
abundance: few
v_gene: TRBV24-1
CDR3aa: CATRDENYGYTF
CDR3nt: TGTGCCACCCGGGACGAAAACTATGGCTACACCTTC

j_gene: TRBJ2-1
d_gene: TRBD1
abundance: few
v_gene: TRBV25-1
CDR3aa: CASKTGSGYNEQFF
CDR3nt: TGTGCCAGCAAGACAGGGTCGGGCTACAATGAGCAGTTCTTC

j_gene: TRBJ2-1
d_gene: -
abundance: -
v_gene: TRBV7-9
CDR3aa: CASSRAKNEQFF
CDR3nt: TGTGCCAGCAGCCGAGCGAAGAATGAGCAGTTCTTC

j_gene: TRBJ2-1
d_gene: TRBD2
abundance: -
v_gene: TRBV27
CDR3aa: CASSHGLAGRNEQFF
CDR3nt: TGTGCCAGCAGTCACGGACTAGCGGGGCGGAATGAGCAGTTCTTC

j_gene: TRBJ2-7
d_gene: -
abundance: -
v_gene: TRBV9
CDR3aa: CASNQQGGDEQYF
CDR3nt: TGTGCCAGCAACCAACAGGGAGGCGATGAGCAGTACTTC

j_gene: TRBJ1-5
d_gene: -
abundance: -
v_gene: TRBV3-1
CDR3aa: CASSQGVGRSQPQHF
CDR3nt: TGTGCCAGCAGCCAAGGGGTAGGGAGGAGTCAGCCCCAGCATTTT

j_gene: TRBJ2-7
d_gene: -
abundance: -
v_gene: TRBV6-1
CDR3aa: CASSHPVYHLYF
CDR3nt: TGTGCCAGCAGCCACCCCGTGTACCATCTGTACTTC

j_gene: TRBJ2-3
d_gene: -
abundance: once
v_gene: TRBV10-3
CDR3aa: CAMTRIADTQYF
CDR3nt: TGTGCCATGACGAGGATCGCAGATACGCAGTATTTT

j_gene: TRBJ2-4
d_gene: TRBD1
abundance: -
v_gene: TRBV4-3
CDR3aa: CASSQDWTGMPIGNIQYF
CDR3nt: TGCGCCAGCAGCCAAGATTGGACAGGGATGCCAATCGGAAACATTCAGTACTTC

j_gene: TRBJ2-5
d_gene: TRBD2
abundance: many
v_gene: TRBV10-3
CDR3aa: CAISKTSGQETQYF
CDR3nt: TGTGCCATCAGTAAGACTAGCGGCCAAGAGACCCAGTACTTC

j_gene: TRBJ1-5
d_gene: -
abundance: -
v_gene: TRBV20-1
CDR3aa: CSAKTPNQPQHF
CDR3nt: TGCAGTGCTAAGACCCCAAATCAGCCCCAGCATTTT

j_gene: TRBJ2-1
d_gene: TRBD2
abundance: -
v_gene: TRBV7-2
CDR3aa: CASSLAASGGSNEQFF
CDR3nt: TGTGCCAGCAGCTTAGCGGCTAGCGGGGGGAGCAATGAGCAGTTCTTC

j_gene: TRBJ1-2
d_gene: -
abundance: -
v_gene: TRBV7-2
CDR3aa: CASSSNFVATYGYTF
CDR3nt: TGTGCCAGCAGCTCGAACTTCGTCGCTACCTATGGCTACACCTTC

j_gene: TRBJ2-3
d_gene: TRBD2
abundance: -
v_gene: TRBV7-8
CDR3aa: CASSLATSGGARTDTQYF
CDR3nt: TGTGCCAGCAGCTTAGCGACTAGCGGGGGGGCCAGAACAGATACGCAGTATTTT

j_gene: TRBJ2-1
d_gene: TRBD2
abundance: few
v_gene: TRBV28
CDR3aa: CASSSARLAGAYNEQFF
CDR3nt: TGTGCCAGCAGTTCGGCTCGACTAGCGGGGGCGTACAATGAGCAGTTCTTC

j_gene: TRBJ1-4
d_gene: -
abundance: -
v_gene: TRBV4-1
CDR3aa: CASSQDWTASTNEKLFF
CDR3nt: TGCGCCAGCAGCCAAGATTGGACAGCTTCTACTAATGAAAAACTGTTTTTT

j_gene: TRBJ1-5
d_gene: -
abundance: -
v_gene: TRBV28
CDR3aa: CASSSPDRFNQPQHF
CDR3nt: TGTGCCAGCAGTTCCCCTGACAGATTCAATCAGCCCCAGCATTTT

j_gene: TRBJ2-7
d_gene: TRBD2
abundance: -
v_gene: TRBV20-1
CDR3aa: CSASKGLASYNEQYF
CDR3nt: TGCAGTGCTAGCAAGGGACTAGCCTCCTACAATGAGCAGTACTTC

j_gene: TRBJ2-1
d_gene: -
abundance: few
v_gene: TRBV11-2
CDR3aa: CASSLGTKRFF
CDR3nt: TGTGCCAGCAGCTTAGGGACGAAACGGTTCTTC

j_gene: TRBJ1-5
d_gene: -
abundance: few
v_gene: TRBV6-5
CDR3aa: CASRQTGYNQPQHF
CDR3nt: TGTGCCAGCAGGCAGACAGGCTACAATCAGCCCCAGCATTTT

j_gene: TRBJ2-7
d_gene: -
abundance: few
v_gene: TRBV29-1
CDR3aa: CSVSSTGCEQYF
CDR3nt: TGCAGCGTTTCTTCAACAGGGTGCGAGCAGTACTTC

j_gene: TRBJ1-5
d_gene: -
abundance: few
v_gene: TRBV9
CDR3aa: CASSVTGNSNQPQHF
CDR3nt: TGCGCCAGCAGCGTGACAGGTAATAGCAATCAGCCCCAGCATTTT

j_gene: TRBJ2-7
d_gene: -
abundance: -
v_gene: TRBV3-1
CDR3aa: CASSQASAEQYF
CDR3nt: TGTGCCAGCAGCCAAGCTAGCGCCGAGCAGTACTTC

j_gene: TRBJ2-3
d_gene: -
abundance: few
v_gene: TRBV20-1
CDR3aa: CSARWGGTGTDTQYF
CDR3nt: TGCAGTGCTAGATGGGGCGGAACTGGGACAGATACGCAGTATTTT

j_gene: TRBJ2-7
d_gene: TRBD1
abundance: few
v_gene: TRBV27
CDR3aa: CASSLRTGGRNEQYF
CDR3nt: TGTGCCAGCAGTTTAAGGACAGGGGGCAGGAACGAGCAGTACTTC